These 9 T cell receptor beta chains came from one sample sequenced in a study of T cell repertoires in cytomegalovirus infection. Each CDR3 protein is one row after TCRdb ran MiXCR on the reads. The sample includes over 250,000 distinct CDR3 sequences, about 25% of them seen just once. The sequencing input was PBMCs. Receptor source: a human donor in good health (CMV status not recorded). Some clones in this sample may be carry-over from other donors' samples.

The table lists this clonotype with a few counts. The chain has TRBV12-5 and TRBJ2-1, with D tentatively TRBD1 (5 bases). The V gene lost 5 bases and the J gene lost 4 bases, with 9 bases spanning the gap. CDR1 is LGHNT, CDR2 FRNRAP, per germline. The CDR3 has 13 residues. The CDR3 nucleotides are TGTGCTAGTGGTGTTACAGGATACAATGAGCAGTTCTTC. Its translation is CASGVTGYNEQFF.

This clonotype was detected a few times. The chain uses TRBV6-2 or TRBV6-3 and TRBJ2-2; either TRBD1 or TRBD2 may supply D (5 bases each). V was clipped by 6 bases and J by 4 bases, with 15 bases between them. Germline V gene lookup returns CDR1 MNHEY and CDR2 SVGEGT. There are 15 residues in the CDR3. CDR3 sequence (DNA): TGTGCCAGCAGACCGGGACGGACCTTCACCGGGGAGCTGTTTTTT. Translated: CASRPGRTFTGELFF.

The genes are TRBV3-1 and TRBJ2-7; 11 nucleotides match TRBD2. CDR3 length: 15 residues. Per the germline V gene, CDR1 is LGHDT and CDR2 is YNNKEL (reference sequence). V shed 4 bases, J shed 6 bases, and the junction held 8 bases outside the gene matches. The DNA of the CDR3 is TGTGCCAGCAGCCCCCTCGGACTAGCGGGTACCGAGCAGTACTTC. Protein sequence: CASSPLGLAGTEQYF.

This clonotype was seen a handful of times. The rearrangement uses TRBV28 and TRBJ2-5; D not resolved. This CDR3 comprises 16 residues. Trimming cost V 7 bases and J 0 bases, with 18 bases left between them. The germline CDR1 and CDR2 sequences are MDHEN and SYDVKM. The CDR3 nucleotides are TGTGCCAGCACCCGGCCAGGCTCAACGTACCAAGAGACCCAGTACTTC. Translated: CASTRPGSTYQETQYF.

This clonotype was observed a few times. The chain combines TRBV20-1 with TRBJ1-1; 10 bases align to TRBD1. The CDR3 is 15 amino acids. V shed 0 bases and J 7 bases; nucleotides not matched to a gene: 8. In germline, CDR1 is DFQATT, CDR2 SNEGSKA (reference sequence). CDR3 bases: TGCAGTGCTAGAGATCCGGACAGGGGGAAAGGTGAAGCTTTCTTT. Residues: CSARDPDRGKGEAFF.

This chain uses TRBV29-1 with TRBJ1-1, with a possible D match to TRBD1 (5 bases). Trimming pared 7 bases from V and 4 bases from J, leaving 13 bases between. The CDR3 runs to 12 residues. The germline gives CDR1 SQVTM, CDR2 ANQGSEA. The CDR3 loop reads CSAGGAGTEAFF. Written as DNA, the CDR3 is TGCAGCGCGGGTGGGGCAGGCACTGAAGCTTTCTTT.

This clonotype was seen more than once but under ten times. This chain connects TRBV29-1 to TRBJ1-4; 7 positions match TRBD1. The CDR3 is 14 residues long. Germline V lookup: CDR1 SQVTM, CDR2 ANQGSEA. V gave up 6 bases and J gave up 8 bases; unmatched junction bases: 12. The CDR3 DNA reads as TGCAGCGTGGAGGATCTCCGAGGGGGCGAAAAACTGTTTTTT. As protein: CSVEDLRGGEKLFF.

This chain connects TRBV28 to TRBJ2-3; TRBD2 agrees at 7 bases. Germline CDR1 and CDR2: MDHEN and SYDVKM. The CDR3 sequence is 15 residues long. J lost 1 base, V lost 7 bases, and 8 bases had no gene match. Written as DNA, the CDR3 is TGTGCCAGCATGGGAGGGTCTGGGCGCACAGATACGCAGTATTTT. It is translated as CASMGGSGRTDTQYF.

This clonotype was seen at least ten times. CDR3 amino acids: CASSLRIRTSNNEQFF. DNA of the CDR3: TGTGCCAGCAGTTTAAGGATCCGGACTTCCAACAATGAGCAGTTCTTC. The chain uses TRBV12-3 or TRBV12-4 and TRBJ2-1, with D possibly TRBD2 on 5 matching bases. This CDR3 is 16 amino acids long. V gave up 2 bases and J gave up 5 bases, with 16 bases separating them.